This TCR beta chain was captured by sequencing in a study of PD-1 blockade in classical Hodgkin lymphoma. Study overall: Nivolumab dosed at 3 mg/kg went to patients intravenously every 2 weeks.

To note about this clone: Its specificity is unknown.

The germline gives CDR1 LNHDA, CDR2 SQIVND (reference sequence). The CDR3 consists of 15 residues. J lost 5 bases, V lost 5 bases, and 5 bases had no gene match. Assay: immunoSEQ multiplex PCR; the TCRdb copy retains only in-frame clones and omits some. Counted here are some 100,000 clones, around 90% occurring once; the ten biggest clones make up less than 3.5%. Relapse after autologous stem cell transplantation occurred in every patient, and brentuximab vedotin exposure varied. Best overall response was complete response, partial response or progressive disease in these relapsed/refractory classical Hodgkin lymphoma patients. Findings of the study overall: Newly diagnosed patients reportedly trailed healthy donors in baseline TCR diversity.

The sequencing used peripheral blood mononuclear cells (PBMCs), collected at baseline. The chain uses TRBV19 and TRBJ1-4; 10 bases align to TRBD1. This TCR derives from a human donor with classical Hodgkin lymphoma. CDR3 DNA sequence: TGTGCCAGTAGTCCACGGACAGGGGGAAATGAAAAACTGTTTTTT. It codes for CASSPRTGGNEKLFF.